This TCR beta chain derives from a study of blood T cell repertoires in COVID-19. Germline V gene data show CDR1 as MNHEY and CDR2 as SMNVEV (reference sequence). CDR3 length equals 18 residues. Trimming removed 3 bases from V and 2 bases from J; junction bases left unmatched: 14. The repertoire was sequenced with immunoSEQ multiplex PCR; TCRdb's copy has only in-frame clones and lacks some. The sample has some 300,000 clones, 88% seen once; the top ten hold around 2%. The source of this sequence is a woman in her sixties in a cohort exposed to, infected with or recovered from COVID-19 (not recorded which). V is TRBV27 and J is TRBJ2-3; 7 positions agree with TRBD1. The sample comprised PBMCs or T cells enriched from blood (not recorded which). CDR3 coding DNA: TGTGCCAGCAGTTTTTGGACAGGTGTTCCGTCCGCCACAGATACGCAGTATTTT. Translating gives CASSFWTGVPSATDTQYF.